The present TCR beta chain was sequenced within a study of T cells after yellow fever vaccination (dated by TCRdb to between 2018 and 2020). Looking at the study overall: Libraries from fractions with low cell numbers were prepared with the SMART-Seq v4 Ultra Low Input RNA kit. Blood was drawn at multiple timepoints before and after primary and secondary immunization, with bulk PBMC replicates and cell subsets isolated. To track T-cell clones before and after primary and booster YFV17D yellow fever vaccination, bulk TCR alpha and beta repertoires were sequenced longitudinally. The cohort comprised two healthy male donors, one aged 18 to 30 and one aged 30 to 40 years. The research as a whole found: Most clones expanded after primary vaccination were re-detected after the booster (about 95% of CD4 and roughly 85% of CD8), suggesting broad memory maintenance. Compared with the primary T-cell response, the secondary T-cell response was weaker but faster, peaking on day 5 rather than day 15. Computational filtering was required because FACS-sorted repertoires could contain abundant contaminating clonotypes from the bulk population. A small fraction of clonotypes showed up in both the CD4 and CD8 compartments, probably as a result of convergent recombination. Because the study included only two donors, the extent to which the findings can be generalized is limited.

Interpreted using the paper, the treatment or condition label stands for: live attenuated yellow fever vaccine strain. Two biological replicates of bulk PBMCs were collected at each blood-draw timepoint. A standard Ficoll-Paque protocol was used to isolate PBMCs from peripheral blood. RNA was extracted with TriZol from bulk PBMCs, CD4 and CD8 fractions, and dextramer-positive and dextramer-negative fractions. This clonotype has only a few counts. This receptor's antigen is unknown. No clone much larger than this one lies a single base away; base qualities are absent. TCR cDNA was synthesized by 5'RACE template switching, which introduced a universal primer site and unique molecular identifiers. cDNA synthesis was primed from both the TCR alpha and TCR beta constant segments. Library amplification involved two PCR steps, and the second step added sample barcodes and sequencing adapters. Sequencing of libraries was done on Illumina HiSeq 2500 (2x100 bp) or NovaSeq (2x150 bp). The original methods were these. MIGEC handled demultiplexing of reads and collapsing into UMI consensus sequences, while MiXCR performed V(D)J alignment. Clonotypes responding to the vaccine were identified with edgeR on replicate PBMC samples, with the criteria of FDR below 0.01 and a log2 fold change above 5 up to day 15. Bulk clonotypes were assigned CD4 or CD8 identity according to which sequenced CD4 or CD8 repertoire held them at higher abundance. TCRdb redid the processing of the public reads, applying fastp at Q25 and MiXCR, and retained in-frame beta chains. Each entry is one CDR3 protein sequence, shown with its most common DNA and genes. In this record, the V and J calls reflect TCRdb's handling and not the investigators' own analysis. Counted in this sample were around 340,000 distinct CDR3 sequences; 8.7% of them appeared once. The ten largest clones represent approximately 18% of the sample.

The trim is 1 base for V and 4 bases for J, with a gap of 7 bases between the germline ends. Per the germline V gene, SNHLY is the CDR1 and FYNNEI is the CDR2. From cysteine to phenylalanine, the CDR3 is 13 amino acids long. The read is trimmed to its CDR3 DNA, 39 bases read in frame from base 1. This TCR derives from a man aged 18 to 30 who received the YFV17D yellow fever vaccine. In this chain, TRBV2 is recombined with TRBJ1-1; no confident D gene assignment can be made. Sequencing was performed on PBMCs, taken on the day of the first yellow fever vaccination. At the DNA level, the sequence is TGTGCCAGCAGTGAAGGCCCGGGCACTGAAGCTTTCTTT. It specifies CASSEGPGTEAFF.